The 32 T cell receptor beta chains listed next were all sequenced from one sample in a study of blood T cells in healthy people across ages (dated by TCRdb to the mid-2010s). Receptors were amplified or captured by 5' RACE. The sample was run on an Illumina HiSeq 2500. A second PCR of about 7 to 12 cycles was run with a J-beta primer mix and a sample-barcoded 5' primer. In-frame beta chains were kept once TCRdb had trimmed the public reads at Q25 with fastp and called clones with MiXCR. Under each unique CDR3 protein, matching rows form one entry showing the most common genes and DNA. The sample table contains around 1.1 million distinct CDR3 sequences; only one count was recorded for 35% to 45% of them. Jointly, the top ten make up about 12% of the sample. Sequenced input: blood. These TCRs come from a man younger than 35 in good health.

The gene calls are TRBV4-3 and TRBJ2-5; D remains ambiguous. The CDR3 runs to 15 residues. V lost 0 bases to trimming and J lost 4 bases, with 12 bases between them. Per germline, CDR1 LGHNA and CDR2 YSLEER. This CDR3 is CASSQDIPGGETQYF. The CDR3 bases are TGCGCCAGCAGCCAAGATATCCCGGGTGGAGAGACCCAGTACTTC.

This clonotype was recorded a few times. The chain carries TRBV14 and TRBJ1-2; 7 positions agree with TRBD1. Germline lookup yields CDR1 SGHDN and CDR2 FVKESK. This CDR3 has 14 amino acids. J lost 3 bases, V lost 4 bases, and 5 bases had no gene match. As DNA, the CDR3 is TGTGCCAGCAGCCGACAGGGAGTCGACTATGGCTACACCTTC. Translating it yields CASSRQGVDYGYTF. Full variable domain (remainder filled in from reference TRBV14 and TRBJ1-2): EAGVTQFPSHSVIEKGQTVTLRCDPISGHDNLYWYRRVMGKEIKFLLHFVKESKQDESGMPNNRFLAERTGGTYSTLKVQPAELEDSGVYFCASSRQGVDYGYTFGSGTRLTVV.

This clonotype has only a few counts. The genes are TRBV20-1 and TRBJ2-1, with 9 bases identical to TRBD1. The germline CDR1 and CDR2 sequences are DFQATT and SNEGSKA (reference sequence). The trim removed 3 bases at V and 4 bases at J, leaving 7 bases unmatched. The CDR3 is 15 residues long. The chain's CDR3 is CSAREQGAGYNEQFF. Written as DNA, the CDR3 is TGCAGTGCTAGGGAACAGGGGGCGGGTTACAATGAGCAGTTCTTC.

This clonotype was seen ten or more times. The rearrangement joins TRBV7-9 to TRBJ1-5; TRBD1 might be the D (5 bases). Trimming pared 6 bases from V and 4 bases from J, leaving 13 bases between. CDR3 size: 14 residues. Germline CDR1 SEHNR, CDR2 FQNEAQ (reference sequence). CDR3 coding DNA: TGTGCCAGCAGTTCCTCAGGGTCGAATCAGCCCCAGCATTTT. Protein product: CASSSSGSNQPQHF.

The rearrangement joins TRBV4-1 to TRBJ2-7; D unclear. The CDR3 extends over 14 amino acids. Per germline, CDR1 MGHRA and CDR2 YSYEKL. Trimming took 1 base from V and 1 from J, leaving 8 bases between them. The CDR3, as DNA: TGCGCCAGCAGCCAAGGGGAACAGTCCTACGAGCAGTACTTC. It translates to CASSQGEQSYEQYF.

CDR3 sequence reads: CASSYSFGGGDPDTQYF. For the CDR3, the DNA is TGTGCCAGCAGTTACTCCTTCGGCGGGGGGGACCCAGATACGCAGTATTTT. The chain combines TRBV6-6 with TRBJ2-3; 9 bases are shared with TRBD2. The CDR3 sequence is 17 residues long. With V trimmed by 0 bases and J by 4 bases, 8 bases remained unmatched. Per the germline V gene, CDR1 is MNHNY and CDR2 is SVGAGI (reference sequence).

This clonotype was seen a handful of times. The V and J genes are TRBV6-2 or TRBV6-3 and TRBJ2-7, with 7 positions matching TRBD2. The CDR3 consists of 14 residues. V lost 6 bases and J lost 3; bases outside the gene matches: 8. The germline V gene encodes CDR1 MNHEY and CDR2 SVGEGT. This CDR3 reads CASSPGRGIYEQYF. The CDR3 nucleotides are TGTGCCAGCAGCCCAGGGCGGGGGATCTACGAGCAGTACTTC.

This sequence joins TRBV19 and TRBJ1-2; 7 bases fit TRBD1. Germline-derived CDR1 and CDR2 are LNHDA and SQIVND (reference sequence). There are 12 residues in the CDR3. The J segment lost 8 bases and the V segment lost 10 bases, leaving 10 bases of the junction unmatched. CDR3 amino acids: CATTTGRGGYTF. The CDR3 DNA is TGTGCCACTACGACAGGGCGAGGGGGCTACACCTTC.

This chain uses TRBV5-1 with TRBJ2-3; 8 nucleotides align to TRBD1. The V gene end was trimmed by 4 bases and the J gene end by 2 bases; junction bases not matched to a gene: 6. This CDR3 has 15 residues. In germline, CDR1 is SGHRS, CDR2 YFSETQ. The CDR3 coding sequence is TGCGCCAGCAGCGCCGGACAGGGATTCACAGATACGCAGTATTTT. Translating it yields CASSAGQGFTDTQYF. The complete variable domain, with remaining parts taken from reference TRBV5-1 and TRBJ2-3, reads KAGVTQTPRYLIKTRGQQVTLSCSPISGHRSVSWYQQTPGQGLQFLFEYFSETQRNKGNFPGRFSGRQFSNSRSEMNVSTLELGDSALYLCASSAGQGFTDTQYFGPGTRLTVL.

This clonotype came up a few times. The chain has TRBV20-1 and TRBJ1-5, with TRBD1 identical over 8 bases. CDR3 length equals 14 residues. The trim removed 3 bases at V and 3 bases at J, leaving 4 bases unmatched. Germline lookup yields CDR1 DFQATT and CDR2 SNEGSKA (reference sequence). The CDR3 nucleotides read TGCAGTGCTAGCCGGACAGGGAACAATCAGCCCCAGCATTTT. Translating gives CSASRTGNNQPQHF.

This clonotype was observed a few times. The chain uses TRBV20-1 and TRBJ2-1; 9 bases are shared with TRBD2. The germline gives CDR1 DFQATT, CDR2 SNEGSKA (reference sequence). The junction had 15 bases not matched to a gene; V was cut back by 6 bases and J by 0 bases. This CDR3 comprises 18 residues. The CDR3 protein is CSAEGGSGGFSSYNEQFF. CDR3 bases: TGCAGTGCGGAAGGGGGTAGCGGGGGTTTCAGCTCCTACAATGAGCAGTTCTTC.

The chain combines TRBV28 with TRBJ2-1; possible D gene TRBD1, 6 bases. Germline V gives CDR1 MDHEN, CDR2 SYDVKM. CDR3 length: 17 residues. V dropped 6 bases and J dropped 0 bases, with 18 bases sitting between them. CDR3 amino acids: CASRLTRTGSSYNEQFF. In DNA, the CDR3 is TGTGCCAGCAGACTAACCCGAACAGGGAGCTCCTACAATGAGCAGTTCTTC.

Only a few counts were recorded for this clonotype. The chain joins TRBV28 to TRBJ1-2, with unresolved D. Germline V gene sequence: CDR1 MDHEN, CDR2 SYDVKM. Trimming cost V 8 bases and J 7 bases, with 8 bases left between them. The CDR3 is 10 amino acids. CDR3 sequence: CASGRSGYTF. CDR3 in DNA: TGTGCCAGCGGCCGATCTGGCTACACCTTC.

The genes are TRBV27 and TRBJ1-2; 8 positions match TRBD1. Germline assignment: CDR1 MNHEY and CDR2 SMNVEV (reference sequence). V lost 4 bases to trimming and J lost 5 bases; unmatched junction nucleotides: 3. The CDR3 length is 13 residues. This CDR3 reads CASSWTGMYGYTF. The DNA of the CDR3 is TGTGCCAGCAGTTGGACAGGGATGTATGGCTACACCTTC.

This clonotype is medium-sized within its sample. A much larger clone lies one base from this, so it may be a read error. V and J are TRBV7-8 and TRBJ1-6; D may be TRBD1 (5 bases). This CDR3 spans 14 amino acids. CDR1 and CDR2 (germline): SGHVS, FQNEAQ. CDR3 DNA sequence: TGTGCCAGCCGTCCGGACAACCATAATTCACCCCCCCACTTT. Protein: CASRPDNHNSPPHF.

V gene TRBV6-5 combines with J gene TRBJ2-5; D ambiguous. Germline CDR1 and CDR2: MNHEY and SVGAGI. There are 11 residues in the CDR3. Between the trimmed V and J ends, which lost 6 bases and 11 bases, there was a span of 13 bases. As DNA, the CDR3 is TGTGCCAGCAGGGCTCTCGAAGAGCAGTACTTC. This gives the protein CASRALEEQYF.

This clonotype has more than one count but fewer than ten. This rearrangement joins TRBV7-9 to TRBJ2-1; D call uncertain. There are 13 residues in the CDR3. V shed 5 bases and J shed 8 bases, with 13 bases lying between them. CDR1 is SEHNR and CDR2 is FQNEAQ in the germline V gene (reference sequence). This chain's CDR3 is CASSATIGDEQFF. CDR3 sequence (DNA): TGTGCCAGCAGCGCTACCATTGGAGATGAGCAGTTCTTC.

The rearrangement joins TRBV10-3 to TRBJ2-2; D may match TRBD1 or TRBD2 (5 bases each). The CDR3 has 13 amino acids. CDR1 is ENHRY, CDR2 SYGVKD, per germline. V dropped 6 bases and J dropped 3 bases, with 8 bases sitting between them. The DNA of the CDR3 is TGTGCCATCAGCGGGACCGACACCGGGGAGCTGTTTTTT. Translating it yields CAISGTDTGELFF.

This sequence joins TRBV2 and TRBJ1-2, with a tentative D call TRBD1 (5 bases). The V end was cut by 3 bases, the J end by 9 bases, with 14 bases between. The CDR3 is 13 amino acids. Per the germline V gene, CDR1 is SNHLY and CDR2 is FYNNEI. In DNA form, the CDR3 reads TGTGCCAGCAGTGACAGGGCCCTTAGAAGCTACACCTTC. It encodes CASSDRALRSYTF.

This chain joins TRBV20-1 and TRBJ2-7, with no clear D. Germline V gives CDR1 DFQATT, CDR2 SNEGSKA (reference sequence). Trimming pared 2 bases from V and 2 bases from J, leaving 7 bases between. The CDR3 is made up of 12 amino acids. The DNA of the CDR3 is TGCAGTGCTAGAAGGCAACCCTACGAGCAGTACTTC. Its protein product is CSARRQPYEQYF.

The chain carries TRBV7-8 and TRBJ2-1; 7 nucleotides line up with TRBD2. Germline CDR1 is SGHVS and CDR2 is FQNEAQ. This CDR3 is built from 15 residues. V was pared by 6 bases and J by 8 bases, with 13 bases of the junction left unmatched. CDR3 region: CASSILLAVKHEQFF. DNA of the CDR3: TGTGCCAGCAGTATTCTGCTAGCGGTTAAGCATGAGCAGTTCTTC.

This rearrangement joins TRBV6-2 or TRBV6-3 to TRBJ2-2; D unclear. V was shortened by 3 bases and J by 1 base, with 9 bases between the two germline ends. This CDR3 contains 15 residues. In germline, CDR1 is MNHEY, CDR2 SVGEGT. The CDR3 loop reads CASSYAALNTGELFF. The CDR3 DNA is TGTGCCAGCAGTTATGCGGCCCTGAACACCGGGGAGCTGTTTTTT.

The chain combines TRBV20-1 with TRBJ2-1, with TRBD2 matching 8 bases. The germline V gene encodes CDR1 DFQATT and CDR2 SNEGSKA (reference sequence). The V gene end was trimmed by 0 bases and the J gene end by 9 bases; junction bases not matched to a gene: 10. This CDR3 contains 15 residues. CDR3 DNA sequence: TGCAGTGCTAGAGATCTACTAGCGGCGAAACCTGAGCAGTTCTTC. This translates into CSARDLLAAKPEQFF.

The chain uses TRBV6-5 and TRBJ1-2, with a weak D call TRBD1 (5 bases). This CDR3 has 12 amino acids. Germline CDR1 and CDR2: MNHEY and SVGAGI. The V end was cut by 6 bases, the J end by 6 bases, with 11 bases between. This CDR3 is CASSRDPDGYTF. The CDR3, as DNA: TGTGCCAGCAGCCGGGACCCGGATGGCTACACCTTC.

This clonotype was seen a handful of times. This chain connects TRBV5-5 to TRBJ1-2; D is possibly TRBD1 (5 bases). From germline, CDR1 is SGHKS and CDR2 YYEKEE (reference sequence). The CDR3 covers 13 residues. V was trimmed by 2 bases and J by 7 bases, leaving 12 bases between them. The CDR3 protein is CASSFPGLGGYTF. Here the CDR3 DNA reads TGTGCCAGCAGCTTTCCGGGACTTGGTGGCTACACCTTC.

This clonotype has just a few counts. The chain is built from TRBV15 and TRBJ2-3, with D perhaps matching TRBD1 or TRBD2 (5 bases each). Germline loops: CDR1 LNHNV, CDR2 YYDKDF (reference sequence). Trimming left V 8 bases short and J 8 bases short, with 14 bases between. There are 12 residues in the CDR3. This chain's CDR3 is CATGTLSGTQYF. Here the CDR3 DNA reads TGTGCCACCGGGACCCTGTCCGGTACGCAGTATTTT. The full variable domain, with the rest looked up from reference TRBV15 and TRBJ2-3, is DAMVIQNPRYQVTQFGKPVTLSCSQTLNHNVMYWYQQKSSQAPKLLFHYYDKDFNNEADTPDNFQSRRPNTSFCFLDIRSPGLGDTAMYLCATGTLSGTQYFGPGTRLTVL.

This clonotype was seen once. In DNA, the CDR3 is TGTGCCAGCAGTTTTCTGACTAGCACTATTACGCAGTATTTT. Its protein product is CASSFLTSTITQYF. The V and J genes are TRBV6-2 or TRBV6-3 and TRBJ2-3; 7 bases match TRBD2. CDR1 is MNHEY, CDR2 SVGEGT, per germline. Unmatched junction bases numbered 9, after V lost 4 bases and J lost 8 bases. The CDR3 is made up of 14 amino acids.

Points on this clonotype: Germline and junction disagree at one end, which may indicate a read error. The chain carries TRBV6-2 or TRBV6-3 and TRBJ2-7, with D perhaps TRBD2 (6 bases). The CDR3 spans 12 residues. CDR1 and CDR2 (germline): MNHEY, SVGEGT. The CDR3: CVSSWTNYEQYF. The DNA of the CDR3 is TGTGTCAGCAGTTGGACTAACTACGAGCAGTACTTC.

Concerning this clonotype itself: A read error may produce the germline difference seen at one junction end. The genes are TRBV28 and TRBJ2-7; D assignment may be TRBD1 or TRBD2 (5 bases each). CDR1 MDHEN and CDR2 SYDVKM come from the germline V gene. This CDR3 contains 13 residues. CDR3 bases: TGTGCCTGCAGTACCTCAAGCTGGGACCCTCAGTACTTC. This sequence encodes CACSTSSWDPQYF. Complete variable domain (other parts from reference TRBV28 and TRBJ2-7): DVKVTQSSRYLVKRTGEKVFLECVQDMDHENMFWYRQDPGLGLRLIYFSYDVKMKEKGDIPEGYSVSREKKERFSLILESASTNQTSMYLCACSTSSWDPQYFGPGTRLTVT.

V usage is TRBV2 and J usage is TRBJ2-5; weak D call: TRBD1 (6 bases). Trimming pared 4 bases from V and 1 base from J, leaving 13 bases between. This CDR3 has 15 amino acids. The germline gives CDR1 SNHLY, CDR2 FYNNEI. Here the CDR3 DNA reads TGTGCCAGCAGTGCTGACAGGAGCTTCCAAGAGACCCAGTACTTC. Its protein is CASSADRSFQETQYF. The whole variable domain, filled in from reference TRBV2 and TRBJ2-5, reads EPEVTQTPSHQVTQMGQEVILRCVPISNHLYFYWYRQILGQKVEFLVSFYNNEISEKSEIFDDQFSVERPDGSNFTLKIRSTKLEDSAMYFCASSADRSFQETQYFGPGTRLLVL.

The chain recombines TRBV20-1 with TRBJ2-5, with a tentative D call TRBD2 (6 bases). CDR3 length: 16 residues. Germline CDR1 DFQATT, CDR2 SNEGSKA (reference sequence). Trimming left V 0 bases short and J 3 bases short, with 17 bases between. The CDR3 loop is CSARDGFGGEKETQYF. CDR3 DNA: TGCAGTGCTAGAGATGGCTTCGGGGGAGAGAAAGAGACCCAGTACTTC.

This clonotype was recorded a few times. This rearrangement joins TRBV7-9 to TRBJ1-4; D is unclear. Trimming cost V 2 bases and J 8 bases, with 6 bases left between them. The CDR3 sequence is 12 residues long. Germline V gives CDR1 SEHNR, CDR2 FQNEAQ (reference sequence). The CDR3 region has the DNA TGTGCCAGCAGCTTAACATCCGAAAAACTGTTTTTT. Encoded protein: CASSLTSEKLFF.